This T cell receptor (beta chain) was sequenced during a study of cytomegalovirus exposure and HLA in healthy donors. Whole-study findings and limits: Reports indicated that the classifier achieved high specificity and sensitivity in diagnosing cytomegalovirus status.

The trim removed 2 bases at V and 4 bases at J, leaving 2 bases unmatched. Germline CDR1 MGHRA, CDR2 YSYEKL. CDR3 size: 14 residues. Only in-frame clones appear in the TCRdb table, and some are missing; sequencing was by immunoSEQ multiplex PCR. The table shows about 200,000 clones, with 81% occurring only once. About this clone itself: What it binds is not known.

What was sequenced was PBMCs. This receptor was taken from a woman in her thirties in good health and CMV-seronegative. The chain has TRBV4-1 and TRBJ1-5, with TRBD1 identical over 7 bases. The CDR3 loop reads CASSQQGVNQPQHF. In nucleotides, the CDR3 is TGCGCCAGCAGCCAACAGGGGGTTAATCAGCCCCAGCATTTT.